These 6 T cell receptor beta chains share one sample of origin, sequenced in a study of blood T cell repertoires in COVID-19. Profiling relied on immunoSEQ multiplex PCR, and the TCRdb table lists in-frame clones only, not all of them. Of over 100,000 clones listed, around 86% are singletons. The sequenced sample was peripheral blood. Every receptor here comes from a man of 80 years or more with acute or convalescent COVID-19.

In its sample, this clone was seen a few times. The CDR3 nucleotides are TGTGCCAGCACCATTCCGTCAGGGGATACGCAGTATTTT. Translating gives CASTIPSGDTQYF. The chain is built from TRBV5-4 and TRBJ2-3, with a tentative D call TRBD1 (5 bases). The germline V gene has CDR1 SGHNT and CDR2 YYREEE (reference sequence). CDR3 length: 13 amino acids. V was pared by 6 bases and J by 6 bases, with 14 bases between.

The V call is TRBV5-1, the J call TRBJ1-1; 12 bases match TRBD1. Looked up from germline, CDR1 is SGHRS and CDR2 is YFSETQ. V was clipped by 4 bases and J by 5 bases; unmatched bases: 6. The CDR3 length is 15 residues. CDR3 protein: CASSPGQGAYTEAFF. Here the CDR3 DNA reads TGCGCCAGCAGCCCGGGACAGGGGGCGTATACTGAAGCTTTCTTT.

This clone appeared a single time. CDR3 in DNA: TGTGCCAGTAGTATTGGACAGCTGATGCGGGACACTGAAGCTTTCTTT. Translated: CASSIGQLMRDTEAFF. V is TRBV19 and J is TRBJ1-1; D might be TRBD1 (6 bases). Germline V gives CDR1 LNHDA, CDR2 SQIVND (reference sequence). CDR3 size: 16 residues. Deletions cut 3 bases from V and 3 bases from J, with 17 bases between.

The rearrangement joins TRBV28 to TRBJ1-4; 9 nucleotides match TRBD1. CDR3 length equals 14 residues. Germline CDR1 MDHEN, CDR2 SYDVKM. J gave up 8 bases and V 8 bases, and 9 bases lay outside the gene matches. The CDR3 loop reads CASGEQGAGEKLFF. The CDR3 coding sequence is TGTGCCAGCGGCGAACAGGGGGCGGGAGAAAAACTGTTTTTT.

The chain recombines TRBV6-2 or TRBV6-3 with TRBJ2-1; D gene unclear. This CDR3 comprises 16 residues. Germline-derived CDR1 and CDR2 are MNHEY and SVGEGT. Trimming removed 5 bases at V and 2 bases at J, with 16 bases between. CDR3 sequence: CASSPPPPRPYNEQFF. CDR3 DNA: TGTGCCAGCAGTCCCCCGCCGCCGAGGCCCTACAATGAGCAGTTCTTC.

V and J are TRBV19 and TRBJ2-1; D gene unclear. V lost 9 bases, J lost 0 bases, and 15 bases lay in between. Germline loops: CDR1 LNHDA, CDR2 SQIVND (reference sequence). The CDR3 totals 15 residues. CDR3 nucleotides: TGTGCCAGCAAACGGTACCTGAGCTCCTACAATGAGCAGTTCTTC. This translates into CASKRYLSSYNEQFF. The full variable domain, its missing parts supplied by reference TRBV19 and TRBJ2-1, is DGGITQSPKYLFRKEGQNVTLSCEQNLNHDAMYWYRQDPGQGLRLIYYSQIVNDFQKGDIAEGYSVSREKKESFPLTVTSAQKNPTAFYLCASKRYLSSYNEQFFGPGTRLTVL.